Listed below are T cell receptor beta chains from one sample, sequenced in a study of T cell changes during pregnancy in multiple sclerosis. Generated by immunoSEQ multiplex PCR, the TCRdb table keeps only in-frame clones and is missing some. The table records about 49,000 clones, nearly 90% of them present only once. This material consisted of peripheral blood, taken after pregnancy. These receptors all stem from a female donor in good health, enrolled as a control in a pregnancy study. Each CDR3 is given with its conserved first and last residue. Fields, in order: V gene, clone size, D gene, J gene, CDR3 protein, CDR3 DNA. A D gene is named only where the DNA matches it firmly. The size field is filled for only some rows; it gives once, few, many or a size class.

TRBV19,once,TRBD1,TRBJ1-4,CASSPGQGRDEKLFF,TGTGCCAGTAGTCCCGGACAGGGTCGTGATGAAAAACTGTTTTTT
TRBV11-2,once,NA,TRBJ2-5,CASSLGGLPQETQYF,TGTGCCAGCAGCTTAGGAGGACTACCCCAAGAGACCCAGTACTTC
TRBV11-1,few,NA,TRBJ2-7,CASLDRGNEQYF,TGTGCCAGCCTGGACAGAGGGAACGAGCAGTACTTC
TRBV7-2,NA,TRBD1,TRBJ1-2,CASSSDRARVGYTF,TGTGCCAGCAGCTCTGACAGGGCGCGAGTGGGCTACACCTTC
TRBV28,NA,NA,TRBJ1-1,CASDRTSMNTEAFF,TGTGCCTCTGACCGGACATCTATGAACACTGAAGCTTTCTTT
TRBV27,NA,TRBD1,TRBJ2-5,CASSPRQGMGQETQYF,TGTGCCAGCAGTCCGCGACAGGGAATGGGACAAGAGACCCAGTACTTC
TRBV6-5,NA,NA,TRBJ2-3,CASSYSQPGSDTQYF,TGTGCCAGCAGTTACTCGCAGCCAGGATCAGATACGCAGTATTTT
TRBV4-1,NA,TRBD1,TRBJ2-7,CASSPSTGGWDEQYF,TGCGCCAGCAGCCCCTCGACAGGGGGCTGGGACGAGCAGTACTTC
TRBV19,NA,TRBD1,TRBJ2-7,CASSNTGTGYEQYF,TGTGCCAGTAGTAATACCGGGACAGGCTACGAGCAGTACTTC
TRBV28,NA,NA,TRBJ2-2,CASSSRDFTGELFF,TGTGCCAGCAGTTCCCGGGACTTCACCGGGGAGCTGTTTTTT
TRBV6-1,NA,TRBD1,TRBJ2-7,CASRGQGMTYEQYF,TGTGCCAGCAGAGGACAGGGGATGACCTACGAGCAGTACTTC
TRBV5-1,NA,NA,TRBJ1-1,CASSLGAGNTEAFF,TGCGCCAGCAGCCTGGGGGCAGGGAACACTGAAGCTTTCTTT
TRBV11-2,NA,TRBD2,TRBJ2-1,CASSPHRLAASPHEQFF,TGTGCCAGCAGCCCTCATCGACTAGCAGCATCACCACATGAGCAGTTCTTC
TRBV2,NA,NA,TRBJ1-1,CASSTGSGDTEAFF,TGTGCCAGCAGTACCGGGTCGGGGGACACTGAAGCTTTCTTT
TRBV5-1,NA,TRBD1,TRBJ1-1,CASSSSTGANTEAFF,TGCGCCAGCAGCTCCTCGACAGGGGCCAACACTGAAGCTTTCTTT
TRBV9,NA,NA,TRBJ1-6,CASGGQNNSPLHF,TGTGCCAGCGGAGGACAGAATAATTCACCCCTCCACTTT
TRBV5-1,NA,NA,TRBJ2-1,CASSYGAGGNEQFF,TGCGCCAGCAGCTATGGGGCCGGGGGCAATGAGCAGTTCTTC
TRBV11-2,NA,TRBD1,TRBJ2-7,CASSATGGQYF,TGTGCCAGCAGCGCGACAGGGGGGCAGTACTTC
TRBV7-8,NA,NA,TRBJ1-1,CASSPRLGAAFF,TGTGCCAGCAGCCCGCGATTGGGGGCAGCTTTCTTT
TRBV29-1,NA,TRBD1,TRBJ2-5,CSVGPDRRETQYF,TGCAGCGTTGGTCCGGACAGGAGGGAGACCCAGTACTTC
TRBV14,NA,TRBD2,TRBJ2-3,CASSQLAGTTDTQYF,TGTGCCAGCAGCCAATTAGCGGGAACCACAGATACGCAGTATTTT
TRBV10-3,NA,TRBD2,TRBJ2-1,CAISELRTSGGINNEQFF,TGTGCCATCAGTGAGTTGCGGACTAGCGGGGGAATCAACAATGAGCAGTTCTTC
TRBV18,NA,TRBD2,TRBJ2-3,CASSPLAGDADTQYF,TGTGCCAGCTCCCCTTTAGCGGGAGATGCAGATACGCAGTATTTT
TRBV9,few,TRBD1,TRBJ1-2,CASGNRGYGYTF,TGTGCCAGCGGTAACAGGGGTTATGGCTACACCTTC
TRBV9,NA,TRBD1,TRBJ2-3,CASSANLGTGADTQYF,TGTGCCAGCAGCGCGAATCTCGGGACAGGGGCAGATACGCAGTATTTT
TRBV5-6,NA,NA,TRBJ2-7,CASSLGEPYEQYF,TGTGCCAGCAGCTTGGGAGAGCCCTACGAGCAGTACTTC
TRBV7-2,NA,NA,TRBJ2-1,CASSLEVLRGGNEQFF,TGTGCCAGCAGCTTAGAGGTCTTACGAGGGGGAAATGAGCAGTTCTTC
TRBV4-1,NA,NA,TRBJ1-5,CASSGGGLSNQPQHF,TGCGCCAGCAGTGGGGGGGGGCTGAGCAATCAGCCCCAGCATTTT
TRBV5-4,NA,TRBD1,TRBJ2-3,CASSLETGSTDTQYF,TGTGCCAGCAGCTTGGAGACAGGGAGCACAGATACGCAGTATTTT
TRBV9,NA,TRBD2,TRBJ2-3,CASSVGLAGGYTDTQYF,TGTGCCAGCAGCGTAGGACTAGCGGGGGGGTACACAGATACGCAGTATTTT
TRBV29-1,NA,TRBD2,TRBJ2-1,CSVVGLAGVGEQFF,TGCAGCGTCGTGGGACTAGCGGGAGTGGGTGAGCAGTTCTTC
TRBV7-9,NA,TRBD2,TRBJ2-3,CASSPPGLAVTDTQYF,TGTGCCAGCAGCCCGCCGGGACTAGCGGTCACAGATACGCAGTATTTT
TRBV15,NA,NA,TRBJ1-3,CATSRGARDSGNTIYF,TGTGCCACCAGCAGAGGGGCGAGGGACTCTGGAAACACCATATATTTT
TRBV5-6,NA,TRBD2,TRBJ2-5,CASSLDRTSGETQYF,TGTGCCAGCAGCTTGGATCGGACTAGCGGGGAGACCCAGTACTTC
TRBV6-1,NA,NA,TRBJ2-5,CASSSQDFAGTQYF,TGTGCCAGCAGTTCACAGGATTTCGCCGGGACCCAGTACTTC
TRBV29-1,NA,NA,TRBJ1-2,CSVEAGWDGYTF,TGCAGCGTTGAGGCAGGGTGGGATGGCTACACCTTC
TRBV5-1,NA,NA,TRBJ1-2,CASSPSPGSYGYTF,TGCGCCAGCAGTCCGAGCCCGGGGAGCTATGGCTACACCTTC
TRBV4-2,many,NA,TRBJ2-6,CASSPSESGANVLTF,TGTGCCAGCAGCCCTTCCGAGTCTGGGGCCAACGTCCTGACTTTC
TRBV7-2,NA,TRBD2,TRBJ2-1,CASSLRTSYLNEQFF,TGTGCCAGCAGCTTGAGGACTAGCTACCTCAATGAGCAGTTCTTC
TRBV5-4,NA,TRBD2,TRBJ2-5,CASSDPGLIGETQYF,TGTGCCAGCAGCGACCCGGGACTAATAGGAGAGACCCAGTACTTC
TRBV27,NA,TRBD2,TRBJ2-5,CAIRASGRAGETQYF,TGTGCCATCAGGGCAAGCGGGAGGGCCGGAGAGACCCAGTACTTC
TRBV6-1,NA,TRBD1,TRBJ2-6,CASSDETGTRGANVLTF,TGTGCCAGCAGTGACGAGACAGGGACCAGAGGGGCCAACGTCCTGACTTTC
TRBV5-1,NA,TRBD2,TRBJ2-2,CASSLDLAGATGELFF,TGCGCCAGCAGCTTAGATCTAGCGGGGGCCACCGGGGAGCTGTTTTTT
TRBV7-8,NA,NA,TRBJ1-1,CASSLAEGGIYFTEAFF,TGTGCCAGCAGCTTAGCGGAGGGAGGGATTTATTTCACTGAAGCTTTCTTT
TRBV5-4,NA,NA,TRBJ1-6,CASSFQGRNSPLHF,TGTGCCAGCAGCTTTCAGGGGCGAAATTCACCCCTCCACTTT
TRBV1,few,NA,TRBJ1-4,CTSSQKPGQGGEKLFF,TGCACCAGCAGCCAAAAGCCGGGACAGGGTGGTGAAAAACTGTTTTTT
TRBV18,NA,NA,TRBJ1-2,CASSPKAQASYGYTF,TGTGCCAGCTCACCAAAGGCACAGGCCTCCTATGGCTACACCTTC
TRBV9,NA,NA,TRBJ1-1,CASSQNPRAPEAFF,TGTGCCAGCAGCCAAAACCCGAGGGCCCCTGAAGCTTTCTTT